This T cell receptor beta chain was sequenced in a study of STAT5B mutations in CD4+ large granular lymphocyte leukemia. The V and J ends lost 7 bases and 2 bases, in that order; junction bases with no gene match: 8. Per the germline V gene, CDR1 is LNHDA and CDR2 is SQIVND (reference sequence). This CDR3 is 15 amino acids long. How the authors handled the data: Productive clonotypes were detectable down to 2.59 x 10-5 frequency. Clones were read by immunoSEQ multiplex PCR, and TCRdb kept only the in-frame ones, dropping some. V, J and clone size were drawn from that table, and D and trimming were deduced from the DNA. The data show nearly 45,000 clones, just over 85% seen once. On this clone: Its matching antigen is unknown.

Points from the study as a whole: No patients shared main leukemic clonotypes, though less than 30% appeared at low frequency elsewhere. Without putative leukemic clones, patient CD4-sorted repertoires remained more clonal than healthy CD4+ repertoires.

The sequenced sample consisted of CD4+ T cells from blood buffy coats. This receptor was taken from a human donor in good health. The chain employs TRBV19 and TRBJ1-5; 7 bases line up with TRBD1. The CDR3 is CASNFRQGGNQPQHF. The CDR3 DNA reads TGTGCCAGTAATTTCAGACAGGGCGGCAATCAGCCCCAGCATTTT.